What follows are 8 T cell receptor beta chains derived from one specimen sequenced in a study of response to subunit inactivated influenza vaccine. TCRdb itself ran the RT-PCR reads through MiXCR, one entry per CDR3 protein. The sample shows under 200,000 distinct CDR3 sequences, about a tenth of them seen only once. Sequencing was performed on non-naive T cells sorted from PBMCs, taken 35 to 45 days after vaccination. The source of these receptors is a man aged 45 to 65 who received an inactivated influenza vaccine.

A few counts support this clonotype. The chain is built from TRBV20-1 and TRBJ2-1; D unclear. CDR1 is DFQATT, CDR2 SNEGSKA, per germline (reference sequence). This CDR3 region has 12 residues. The V end was cut by 0 bases, the J end by 6 bases, with 6 bases between. Written as DNA, the CDR3 is TGCAGTGCTAGAGATAGGGCCAATGAGCAGTTCTTC. It encodes CSARDRANEQFF.

This clonotype was counted at least ten times. The V and J genes are TRBV20-1 and TRBJ1-1; a weak D match, TRBD1 (5 bases). The CDR3 loop spans 16 amino acids. V lost 6 bases and J 0 bases, leaving 20 bases between the germline ends. Germline V lookup: CDR1 DFQATT, CDR2 SNEGSKA (reference sequence). As DNA, the CDR3 is TGCAGTGCAACTAAAGGTGGGGCAGGGCTGAACACTGAAGCTTTCTTT. Translation: CSATKGGAGLNTEAFF.

This clonotype was recorded at least ten times. This rearrangement joins TRBV7-9 to TRBJ2-1; no clear D. CDR3 size: 17 residues. Trimming removed 5 bases from V and 1 base from J, with 18 bases in between. Germline V gives CDR1 SEHNR, CDR2 FQNEAQ (reference sequence). CDR3 DNA sequence: TGTGCCAGCAGCCCCCCCCGGAACAGTTCTTCCTACAATGAGCAGTTCTTC. Translation: CASSPPRNSSSYNEQFF.

J is TRBJ2-5 and V is TRBV3-1; TRBD2 aligns across 7 bases. V lost 1 base, J lost 4 bases, and 0 bases stayed unmatched. The length of the CDR3 is 13 residues. Germline assignment: CDR1 LGHDT and CDR2 YNNKEL (reference sequence). The CDR3 region has the DNA TGTGCCAGCAGCCAAGGGACTAGAGAGACCCAGTACTTC. Translating gives CASSQGTRETQYF.

This clonotype has only a few counts. V gene TRBV2 combines with J gene TRBJ1-3, with 8 nucleotides matching TRBD1. V trimming: 7 bases; J trimming: 4 bases; junction bases outside the gene matches: 6. In germline, CDR1 is SNHLY, CDR2 FYNNEI. CDR3 size: 14 residues. CDR3 amino acids: CASKKDRGGNTIYF. CDR3 DNA sequence: TGTGCCAGCAAGAAAGACAGGGGAGGAAACACCATATATTTT.

This clonotype was found many times. The V call is TRBV12-3 or TRBV12-4, the J call TRBJ2-7, with unresolved D. V was clipped by 2 bases and J by 6 bases, with 5 bases between them. The CDR3 runs to 11 residues. The CDR3 spells CASSLSVEQYF. The CDR3 nucleotides are TGTGCCAGCAGTTTATCGGTCGAGCAGTACTTC.

V usage is TRBV7-2 and J usage is TRBJ1-3, with unresolved D. Germline V gene lookup returns CDR1 SGHTA and CDR2 FQGNSA. The CDR3 has 12 amino acids. Trimming removed 1 base at V and 9 bases at J, with 7 bases between. The CDR3 region has the DNA TGTGCCAGCAGCTTAGAGGTGGGCACCATATATTTT. Translation: CASSLEVGTIYF.

This chain connects TRBV2 to TRBJ2-7; 8 bases line up with TRBD2. The CDR3 has 15 amino acids. From germline, CDR1 is SNHLY and CDR2 FYNNEI. V shed 6 bases and J 6 bases; nucleotides not matched to a gene: 13. CDR3 loop: CASSRRSGSTGEQYF. Here the CDR3 DNA reads TGTGCCAGCAGCCGCAGGAGCGGGAGCACGGGCGAGCAGTACTTC.